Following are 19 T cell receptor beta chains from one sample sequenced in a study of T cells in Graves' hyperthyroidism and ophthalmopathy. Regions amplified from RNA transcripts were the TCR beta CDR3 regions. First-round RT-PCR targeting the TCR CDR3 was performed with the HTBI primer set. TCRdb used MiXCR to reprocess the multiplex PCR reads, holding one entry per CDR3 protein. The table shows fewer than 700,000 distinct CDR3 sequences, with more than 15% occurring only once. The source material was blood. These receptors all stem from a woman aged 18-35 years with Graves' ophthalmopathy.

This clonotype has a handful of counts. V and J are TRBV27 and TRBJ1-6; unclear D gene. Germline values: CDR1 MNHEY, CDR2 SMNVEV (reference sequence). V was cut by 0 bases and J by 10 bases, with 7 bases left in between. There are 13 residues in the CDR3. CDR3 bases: TGTGCCAGCAGTTTATCGGAGGAATCACCCCTCCACTTT. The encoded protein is CASSLSEESPLHF.

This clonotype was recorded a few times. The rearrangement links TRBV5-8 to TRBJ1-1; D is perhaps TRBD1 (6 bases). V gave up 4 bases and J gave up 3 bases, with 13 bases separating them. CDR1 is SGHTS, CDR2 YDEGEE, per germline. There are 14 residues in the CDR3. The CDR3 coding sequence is TGTGCCAGCAGCCCTTTTGGGGGCTACACTGAAGCTTTCTTT. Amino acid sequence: CASSPFGGYTEAFF.

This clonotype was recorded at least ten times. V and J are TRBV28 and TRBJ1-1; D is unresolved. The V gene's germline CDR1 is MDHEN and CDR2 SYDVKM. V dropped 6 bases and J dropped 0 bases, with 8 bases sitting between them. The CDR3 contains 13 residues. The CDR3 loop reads CASRPTVNTEAFF. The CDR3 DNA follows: TGTGCCAGCAGGCCAACGGTGAACACTGAAGCTTTCTTT.

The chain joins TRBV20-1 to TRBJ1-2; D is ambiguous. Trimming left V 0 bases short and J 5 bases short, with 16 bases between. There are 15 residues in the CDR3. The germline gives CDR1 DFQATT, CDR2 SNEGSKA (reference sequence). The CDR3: CSARDDPRGGYGYTF. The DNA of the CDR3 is TGCAGTGCTAGAGATGACCCCCGGGGTGGGTATGGCTACACCTTC.

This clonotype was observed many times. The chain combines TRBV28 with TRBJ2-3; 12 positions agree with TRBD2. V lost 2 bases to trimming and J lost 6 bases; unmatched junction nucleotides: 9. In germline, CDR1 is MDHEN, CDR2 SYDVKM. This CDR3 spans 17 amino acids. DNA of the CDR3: TGTGCCAGCAGTTTAGCGGCTAGCGGGGGGGCCAGGGATACGCAGTATTTT. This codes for CASSLAASGGARDTQYF. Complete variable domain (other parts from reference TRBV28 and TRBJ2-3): DVKVTQSSRYLVKRTGEKVFLECVQDMDHENMFWYRQDPGLGLRLIYFSYDVKMKEKGDIPEGYSVSREKKERFSLILESASTNQTSMYLCASSLAASGGARDTQYFGPGTRLTVL.

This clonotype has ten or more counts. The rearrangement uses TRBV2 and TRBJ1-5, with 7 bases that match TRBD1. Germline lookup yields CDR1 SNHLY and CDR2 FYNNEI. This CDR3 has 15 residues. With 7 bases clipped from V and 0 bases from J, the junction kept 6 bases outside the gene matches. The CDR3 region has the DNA TGTGCCAGCACCAAGGGACAGAATAGCAATCAGCCCCAGCATTTT. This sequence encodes CASTKGQNSNQPQHF. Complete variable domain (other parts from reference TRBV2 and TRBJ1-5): EPEVTQTPSHQVTQMGQEVILRCVPISNHLYFYWYRQILGQKVEFLVSFYNNEISEKSEIFDDQFSVERPDGSNFTLKIRSTKLEDSAMYFCASTKGQNSNQPQHFGDGTRLSIL.

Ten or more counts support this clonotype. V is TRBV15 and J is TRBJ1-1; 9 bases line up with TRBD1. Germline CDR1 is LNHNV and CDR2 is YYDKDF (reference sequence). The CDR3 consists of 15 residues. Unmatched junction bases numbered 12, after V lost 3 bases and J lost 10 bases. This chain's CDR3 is CATSSRQGVDVGAFF. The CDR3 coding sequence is TGTGCCACCAGCAGCAGACAGGGGGTTGACGTCGGAGCTTTCTTT.

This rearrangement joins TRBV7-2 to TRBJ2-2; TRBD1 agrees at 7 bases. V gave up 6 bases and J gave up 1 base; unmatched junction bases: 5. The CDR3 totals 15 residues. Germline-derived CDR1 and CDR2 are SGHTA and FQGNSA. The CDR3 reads CASRTDRENTGELFF. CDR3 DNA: TGTGCCAGCAGGACTGACAGGGAGAACACCGGGGAGCTGTTTTTT.

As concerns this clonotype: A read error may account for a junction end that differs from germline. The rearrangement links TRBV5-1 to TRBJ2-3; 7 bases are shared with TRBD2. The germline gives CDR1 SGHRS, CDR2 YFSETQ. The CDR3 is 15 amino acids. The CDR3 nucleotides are TGCGCCAGCAGCTTGATGGCGGGAGTCACAGATATGCAGTATTTT. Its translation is CASSLMAGVTDMQYF.

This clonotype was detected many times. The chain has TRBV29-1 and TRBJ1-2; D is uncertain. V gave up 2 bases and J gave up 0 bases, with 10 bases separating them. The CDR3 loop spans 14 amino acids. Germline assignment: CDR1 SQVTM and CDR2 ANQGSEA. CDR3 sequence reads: CSVESDGANYGYTF. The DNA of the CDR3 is TGCAGCGTTGAATCAGACGGAGCTAACTATGGCTACACCTTC.

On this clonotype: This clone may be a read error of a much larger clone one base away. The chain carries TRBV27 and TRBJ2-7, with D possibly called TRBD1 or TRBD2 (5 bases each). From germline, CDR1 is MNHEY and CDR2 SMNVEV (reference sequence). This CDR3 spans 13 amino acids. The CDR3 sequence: CGSSFGFGTEQYF. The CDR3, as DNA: TGTGGCAGCAGTTTTGGGTTCGGGACCGAGCAGTACTTC.

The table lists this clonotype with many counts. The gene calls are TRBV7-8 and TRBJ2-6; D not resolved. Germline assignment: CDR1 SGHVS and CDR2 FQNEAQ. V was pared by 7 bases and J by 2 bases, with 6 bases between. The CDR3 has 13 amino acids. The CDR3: CASTPTGANVLTF. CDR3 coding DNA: TGTGCCAGCACTCCCACTGGGGCCAACGTCCTGACTTTC.

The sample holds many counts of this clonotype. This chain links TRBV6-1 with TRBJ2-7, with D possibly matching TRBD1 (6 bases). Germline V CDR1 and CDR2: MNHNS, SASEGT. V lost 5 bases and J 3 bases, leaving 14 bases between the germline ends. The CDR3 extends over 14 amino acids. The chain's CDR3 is CASSYEGGGYEQYF. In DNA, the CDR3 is TGTGCCAGCAGTTACGAAGGGGGTGGCTACGAGCAGTACTTC.

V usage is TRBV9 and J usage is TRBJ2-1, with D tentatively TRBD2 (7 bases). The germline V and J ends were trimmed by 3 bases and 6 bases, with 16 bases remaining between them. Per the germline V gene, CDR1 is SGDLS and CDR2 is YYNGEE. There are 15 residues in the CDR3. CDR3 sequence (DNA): TGTGCCAGCAGCGGGGGGGGGCTAGTCGGCAATGAGCAGTTCTTC. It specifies CASSGGGLVGNEQFF.

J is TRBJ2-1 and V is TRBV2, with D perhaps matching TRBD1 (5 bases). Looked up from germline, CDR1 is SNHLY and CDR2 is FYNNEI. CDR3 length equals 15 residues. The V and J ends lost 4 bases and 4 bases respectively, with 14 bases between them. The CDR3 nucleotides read TGTGCCAGCAGTGGGTCAGGGTCCCCTTACAATGAGCAGTTCTTC. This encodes CASSGSGSPYNEQFF. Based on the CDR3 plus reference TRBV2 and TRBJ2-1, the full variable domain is EPEVTQTPSHQVTQMGQEVILRCVPISNHLYFYWYRQILGQKVEFLVSFYNNEISEKSEIFDDQFSVERPDGSNFTLKIRSTKLEDSAMYFCASSGSGSPYNEQFFGPGTRLTVL.

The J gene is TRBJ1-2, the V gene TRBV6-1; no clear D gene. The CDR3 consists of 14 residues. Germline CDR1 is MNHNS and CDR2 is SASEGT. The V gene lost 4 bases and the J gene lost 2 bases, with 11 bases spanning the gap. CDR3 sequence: CASSGDSINYGYTF. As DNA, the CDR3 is TGTGCCAGCAGTGGCGACTCAATCAACTATGGCTACACCTTC.

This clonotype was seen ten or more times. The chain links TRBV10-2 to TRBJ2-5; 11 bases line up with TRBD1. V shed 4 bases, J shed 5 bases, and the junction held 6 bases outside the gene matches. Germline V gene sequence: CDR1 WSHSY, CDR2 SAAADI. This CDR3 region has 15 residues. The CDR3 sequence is CASSARTGGPETQYF. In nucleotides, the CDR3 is TGCGCCAGCAGTGCGAGGACAGGGGGCCCGGAGACCCAGTACTTC.

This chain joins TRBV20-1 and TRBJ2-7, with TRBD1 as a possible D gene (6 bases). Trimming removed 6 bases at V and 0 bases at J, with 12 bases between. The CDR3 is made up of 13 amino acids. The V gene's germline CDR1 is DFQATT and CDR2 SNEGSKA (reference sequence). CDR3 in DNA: TGCAGTGCCCCCCCAGGGGCCTCCTACGAGCAGTACTTC. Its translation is CSAPPGASYEQYF.

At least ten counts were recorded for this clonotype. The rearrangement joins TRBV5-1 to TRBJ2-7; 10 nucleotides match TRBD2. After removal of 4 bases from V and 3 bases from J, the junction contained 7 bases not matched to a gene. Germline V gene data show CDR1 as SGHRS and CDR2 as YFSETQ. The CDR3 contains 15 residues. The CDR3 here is CASSKGTSVFYEQYF. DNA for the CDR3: TGCGCCAGCAGCAAAGGGACTAGCGTATTCTACGAGCAGTACTTC.